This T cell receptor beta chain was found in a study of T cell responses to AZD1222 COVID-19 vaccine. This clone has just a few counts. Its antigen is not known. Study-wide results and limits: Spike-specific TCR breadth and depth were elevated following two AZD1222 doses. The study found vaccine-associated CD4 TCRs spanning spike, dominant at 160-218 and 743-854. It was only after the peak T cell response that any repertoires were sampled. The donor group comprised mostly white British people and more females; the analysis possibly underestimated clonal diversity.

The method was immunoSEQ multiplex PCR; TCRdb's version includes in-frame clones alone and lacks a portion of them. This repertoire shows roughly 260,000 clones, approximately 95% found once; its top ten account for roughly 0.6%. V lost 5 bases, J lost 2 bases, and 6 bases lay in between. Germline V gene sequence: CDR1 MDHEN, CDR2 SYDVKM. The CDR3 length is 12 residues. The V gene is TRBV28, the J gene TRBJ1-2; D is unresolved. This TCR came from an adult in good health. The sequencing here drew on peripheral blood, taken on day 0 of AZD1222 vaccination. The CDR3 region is CASSPGNYGYTF. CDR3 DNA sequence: TGTGCCAGCAGTCCCGGAAACTATGGCTACACCTTC.